This paragraph covers one TCR beta chain sequence. What it binds is unknown. This entry is derived from a study of early T cells in non-severe SARS-CoV-2 infection. Overall study results and limits: VDJdb matches were skewed toward anti-spike CD8 T cell responses.

Using its own MiXCR run on the 5' RACE reads, TCRdb lists one record per CDR3 protein. The sample lists more than 85,000 distinct CDR3 sequences, 15% to 20% occurring once. Trimming shortened V by 8 bases and J by 6 bases, and 11 bases separated the two germline ends. The germline CDR1 and CDR2 sequences are MDHEN and SYDVKM. The CDR3 length is 11 residues. The source of this sequence is an adult who was a healthcare worker with PCR-confirmed SARS-CoV-2 infection or an uninfected control (not recorded which). The rearrangement links TRBV28 to TRBJ2-7; D is ambiguous. The sequencing used whole blood, collected at baseline. The CDR3 DNA is TGTGCCAGCGGGATCTACAGCGAGCAGTACTTC. Its translation is CASGIYSEQYF.